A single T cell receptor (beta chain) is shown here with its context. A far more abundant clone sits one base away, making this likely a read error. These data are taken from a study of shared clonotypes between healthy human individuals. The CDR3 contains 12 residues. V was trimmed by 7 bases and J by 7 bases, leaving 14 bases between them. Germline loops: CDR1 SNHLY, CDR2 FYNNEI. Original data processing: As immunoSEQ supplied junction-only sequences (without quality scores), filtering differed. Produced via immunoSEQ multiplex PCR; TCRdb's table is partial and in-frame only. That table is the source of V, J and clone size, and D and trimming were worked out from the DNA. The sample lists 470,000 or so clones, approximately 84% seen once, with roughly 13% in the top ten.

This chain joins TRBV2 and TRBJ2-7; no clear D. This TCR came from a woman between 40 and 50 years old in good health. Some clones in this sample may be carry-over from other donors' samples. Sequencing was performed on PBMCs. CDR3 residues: CASTYMVLEQYF. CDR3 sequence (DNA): TGTGCCAGCACCTACATGGTCTTGGAGCAGTACTTC.